The 25 T cell receptor beta chains listed next were all sequenced from one sample in a study of T cell repertoires in cytomegalovirus infection. Each CDR3 protein gets one entry after TCRdb re-called the reads with MiXCR. The sample holds 800,000 to 950,000 distinct CDR3 sequences, approximately 30% seen once. The antigens of these receptors remain unknown. Source: cultured CD8+ T cells from PBMCs, taken from culture after CMV antigen stimulation. These receptors were taken from a human donor in good health (CMV status not recorded). Some clones in this sample may be carry-over from other donors' samples.

V usage is TRBV11-2 and J usage is TRBJ2-7; tentative D call: TRBD1 (5 bases). With 4 bases removed from V and 0 bases from J, the gap between germline ends came to 16 bases. The CDR3 loop spans 16 amino acids. Germline assignment: CDR1 SGHAT and CDR2 FQNNGV. This CDR3 reads CASSSRETAFSYEQYF. The CDR3 region has the DNA TGTGCCAGCAGCTCCCGAGAGACAGCTTTCTCCTACGAGCAGTACTTC.

V usage is TRBV10-3 and J usage is TRBJ2-7; weak D call: TRBD2 (6 bases). This CDR3 has 13 amino acids. V lost 4 bases and J lost 1, with 8 bases in between. Germline-derived CDR1 and CDR2 are ENHRY and SYGVKD. The CDR3 bases are TGTGCCATCAGTGGGGGGACTTCCTACGAGCAGTACTTC. This translates into CAISGGTSYEQYF.

In this sample, this clonotype turned up many times. The chain links TRBV7-6 to TRBJ2-2; a weak D match, TRBD2 (5 bases). The CDR3 is made up of 16 amino acids. Germline V gives CDR1 SGHVS, CDR2 FNYEAQ. V was trimmed by 2 bases and J by 3 bases, leaving 13 bases between them. The CDR3 DNA is TGTGCCAGCAGCTTACTGGGCGGGCAGCACACCGGGGAGCTGTTTTTT. Encoded protein: CASSLLGGQHTGELFF.

A few counts support this clonotype. The genes are TRBV5-4 and TRBJ1-6, with no clear D. The ends were cut back, 1 base at V and 10 bases at J, with 12 bases in the middle. CDR3 size: 14 residues. Germline CDR1 SGHNT, CDR2 YYREEE (reference sequence). CDR3 DNA: TGTGCCAGCAGCTTGATCGGGGATAGGTCACCCCTCCACTTT. Amino acid sequence: CASSLIGDRSPLHF.

The V and J genes are TRBV7-2 and TRBJ1-1; the match to TRBD1 covers 7 bases. Germline CDR1 and CDR2: SGHTA and FQGNSA. The V gene end was trimmed by 3 bases and the J gene end by 1 base; junction bases not matched to a gene: 5. The CDR3 loop spans 15 amino acids. CDR3 nucleotides: TGTGCCAGCAGCTTCCCCCGGGACAGGAACACTGAAGCTTTCTTT. It yields the protein CASSFPRDRNTEAFF. Using reference TRBV7-2 and TRBJ1-1 for the parts outside the CDR3, the full variable domain is GAGVSQSPSNKVTEKGKDVELRCDPISGHTALYWYRQSLGQGLEFLIYFQGNSAPDKSGLPSDRFSAERTGGSVSTLTIQRTQQEDSAVYLCASSFPRDRNTEAFFGQGTRLTVV.

V and J are TRBV6-1 and TRBJ2-1; 7 bases map to TRBD2. V dropped 10 bases and J dropped 4; count of bases not matched to a gene: 13. The CDR3 spans 15 residues. The germline gives CDR1 MNHNS, CDR2 SASEGT. CDR3 DNA: TGTGCCACCCAGAACCGGGGACTATCTTACAATGAGCAGTTCTTC. This codes for CATQNRGLSYNEQFF.

The chain uses TRBV4-1 and TRBJ2-7; D unresolved. V lost 1 base and J lost 0, with 7 bases in between. CDR1 is MGHRA and CDR2 is YSYEKL in the germline V gene. The CDR3 spans 14 residues. CDR3 residues: CASSQVYGSYEQYF. CDR3 DNA sequence: TGCGCCAGCAGCCAAGTGTACGGCTCCTACGAGCAGTACTTC.

The gene calls are TRBV28 and TRBJ1-2, with 8 bases identical to TRBD1. Germline CDR1 and CDR2: MDHEN and SYDVKM. This CDR3 is 17 amino acids long. Losses at the gene ends were 5 bases for V and 3 bases for J; bases not matched to a gene: 14. The CDR3 loop reads CASSPLRQGARHYGYTF. CDR3 sequence (DNA): TGTGCCAGCAGTCCCCTAAGGCAGGGGGCTCGGCACTATGGCTACACCTTC.

The CDR3 loop reads CASGPTSGANTGELFF. CDR3 in DNA: TGCGCCAGCGGCCCTACTAGCGGGGCGAACACCGGGGAGCTGTTTTTT. The rearrangement uses TRBV5-1 and TRBJ2-2; 10 nucleotides align to TRBD2. After removal of 7 bases from V and 0 bases from J, the junction contained 6 bases not matched to a gene. Germline loops: CDR1 SGHRS, CDR2 YFSETQ. The CDR3 contains 16 residues.

Many counts were recorded for this clonotype. The V and J genes are TRBV6-1 and TRBJ1-1; D unresolved. The CDR3 runs to 15 residues. V was cut by 2 bases and J by 4 bases, with 14 bases left in between. CDR1 MNHNS and CDR2 SASEGT come from the germline V gene. CDR3 in DNA: TGTGCCAGCAGTGAACTCCCGGAGGGTCCCACTGAAGCTTTCTTT. Translated: CASSELPEGPTEAFF.

As to this clonotype: This may be a read error, as it is one base from a much larger clone. This sequence joins TRBV7-2 and TRBJ2-5, with 11 bases identical to TRBD2. The CDR3 is 17 amino acids. Germline V gives CDR1 SGHTA, CDR2 FQGNSA. In DNA form, the CDR3 reads TGTGTCAGCAGCATCAACAGGGGGACTAGCGGAAAAGAGACCCAGTACTTC. This gives the protein CVSSINRGTSGKETQYF. The whole variable domain, remainder taken from reference TRBV7-2 and TRBJ2-5, is GAGVSQSPSNKVTEKGKDVELRCDPISGHTALYWYRQSLGQGLEFLIYFQGNSAPDKSGLPSDRFSAERTGGSVSTLTIQRTQQEDSAVYLCVSSINRGTSGKETQYFGPGTRLLVL.

The gene calls are TRBV7-6 and TRBJ2-5; D is possibly TRBD1 or TRBD2 (5 bases each). The length of the CDR3 is 13 residues. Looked up from germline, CDR1 is SGHVS and CDR2 is FNYEAQ. V was shortened by 2 bases and J by 5 bases, with 9 bases between the two germline ends. The CDR3 DNA reads as TGTGCCAGCAGCTTATCGGGGCAGGAGACCCAGTACTTC. Its protein product is CASSLSGQETQYF.

In this sample, this clonotype turned up many times. The V and J genes are TRBV27 and TRBJ2-4, with a tentative D call TRBD1 (5 bases). The CDR3 is 13 amino acids. Germline V gives CDR1 MNHEY, CDR2 SMNVEV (reference sequence). V was shortened by 4 bases and J by 3 bases, with 7 bases between the two germline ends. CDR3 nucleotides: TGTGCCAGCAGTTATCAGGGCAAAAACATTCAGTACTTC. Its protein product is CASSYQGKNIQYF.

This clonotype turned up a few times. The chain combines TRBV6-5 with TRBJ1-1, with D maybe TRBD1 (5 bases). The V gene lost 2 bases and the J gene lost 5 bases, with 18 bases spanning the gap. The CDR3 is 16 amino acids. The germline V gene has CDR1 MNHEY and CDR2 SVGAGI. CDR3 sequence: CASSYPPGRDLTEAFF. DNA for the CDR3: TGTGCCAGCAGTTACCCCCCGGGCCGGGACTTGACTGAAGCTTTCTTT.

This chain joins TRBV7-9 and TRBJ2-1; no reliable D call. The V gene lost 7 bases and the J gene lost 4 bases, with 14 bases spanning the gap. The CDR3 totals 14 residues. Germline assignment: CDR1 SEHNR and CDR2 FQNEAQ (reference sequence). This CDR3 is CASTPTAMYNEQFF. The DNA of the CDR3 is TGTGCCAGCACCCCCACGGCCATGTACAATGAGCAGTTCTTC.

This clonotype has only a few counts. The chain carries TRBV9 and TRBJ2-2; the D is unclear. Trimming left V 4 bases short and J 3 bases short, with 13 bases between. The germline V gene encodes CDR1 SGDLS and CDR2 YYNGEE. CDR3 size: 15 residues. In DNA, the CDR3 is TGTGCCAGCAGCCCACGGGCATCTTACACCGGGGAGCTGTTTTTT. Amino acid sequence: CASSPRASYTGELFF.

V is TRBV4-1 and J is TRBJ2-7; TRBD2 matches at 11 bases. The germline gives CDR1 MGHRA, CDR2 YSYEKL. The CDR3 runs 16 residues. V was pared by 0 bases and J by 3 bases, with 4 bases of the junction left unmatched. In nucleotides, the CDR3 is TGCGCCAGCAGCCAAGACCCTCTAGCGGGGGGCTACGAGCAGTACTTC. It specifies CASSQDPLAGGYEQYF.

The chain links TRBV29-1 to TRBJ2-1, with TRBD2 matching 10 bases. Germline assignment: CDR1 SQVTM and CDR2 ANQGSEA. CDR3 length: 14 residues. The V segment lost 4 bases and the J segment 5 bases; nucleotides outside the gene matches: 5. This chain's CDR3 is CSVGGLAIHNEQFF. The CDR3 DNA sequence: TGCAGCGTTGGGGGACTAGCGATACACAATGAGCAGTTCTTC.

This clonotype has ten or more counts. V and J are TRBV4-3 and TRBJ2-1; D ambiguous. V shed 2 bases and J shed 4 bases, with 6 bases lying between them. Looked up from germline, CDR1 is LGHNA and CDR2 is YSLEER. The CDR3 has 13 amino acids. CDR3 coding DNA: TGCGCCAGCAGCCAACGTAGGTACAATGAGCAGTTCTTC. It encodes CASSQRRYNEQFF.

The chain recombines TRBV6-5 with TRBJ2-1; D might be TRBD2 (5 bases). The CDR3 covers 16 residues. The V gene's germline CDR1 is MNHEY and CDR2 SVGAGI. V was cut by 0 bases and J by 4 bases, with 13 bases left in between. Here the CDR3 DNA reads TGTGCCAGCAGTTACTCGGACGCCCGGACTTACAATGAGCAGTTCTTC. Encoded protein: CASSYSDARTYNEQFF.

The rearrangement uses TRBV7-9 and TRBJ2-1, with no clear D. The CDR3 is made up of 12 amino acids. Trimming took 1 base from V and 9 from J, leaving 7 bases between them. Germline lookup yields CDR1 SEHNR and CDR2 FQNEAQ (reference sequence). The CDR3 loop reads CASSLGRIEQFF. The DNA of the CDR3 is TGTGCCAGCAGCTTAGGTAGGATTGAGCAGTTCTTC. The whole variable domain, filled in from reference TRBV7-9 and TRBJ2-1, reads DTGVSQNPRHKITKRGQNVTFRCDPISEHNRLYWYRQTLGQGPEFLTYFQNEAQLEKSRLLSDRFSAERPKGSFSTLEIQRTEQGDSAMYLCASSLGRIEQFFGPGTRLTVL.

The chain has TRBV11-3 and TRBJ2-7; D remains ambiguous. V lost 1 base and J 3 bases, leaving 7 bases between the germline ends. Germline V gene lookup returns CDR1 SGHNT and CDR2 YENEEA. This CDR3 region has 13 residues. CDR3 bases: TGTGCCAGCAGCTTAGTAACAAACTACGAGCAGTACGTC. Translation gives CASSLVTNYEQYV.

This clonotype turned up a few times. The chain is built from TRBV7-3 and TRBJ2-1, with 7 bases aligning to TRBD1. Germline V gene lookup returns CDR1 SGHTA and CDR2 FQGTGA. V shed 5 bases and J 8 bases; nucleotides not matched to a gene: 9. The CDR3 has 14 amino acids. The CDR3 here is CASSPFEGADEQFF. In DNA, the CDR3 is TGTGCCAGCAGCCCTTTCGAGGGGGCCGATGAGCAGTTCTTC.

This clonotype showed up just a few times. The chain uses TRBV27 and TRBJ1-2, with D possibly TRBD1 on 5 matching bases. CDR1 is MNHEY and CDR2 is SMNVEV in the germline V gene (reference sequence). The germline V and J ends were trimmed by 5 bases and 4 bases, with 11 bases remaining between them. This CDR3 region has 13 residues. In nucleotides, the CDR3 is TGTGCCAGCAGTATTACAGGAACCTATGGCTACACCTTC. Its translation is CASSITGTYGYTF.

CDR3 loop: CASSHSGGAGEQFF. The CDR3 DNA reads TGTGCCAGCAGTCATAGCGGGGGGGCAGGGGAGCAGTTCTTC. V and J are TRBV27 and TRBJ2-1, with 11 bases identical to TRBD2. The CDR3 runs to 14 residues. Per germline, CDR1 MNHEY and CDR2 SMNVEV (reference sequence). Germline trimming cut 5 bases from V and 10 bases from J; bases unmatched to any gene: 7.